This section outlines one T cell receptor (beta chain) sequence together with its context. Its antigen is unidentified. In germline, CDR1 is SEHNR, CDR2 FQNEAQ (reference sequence). V shed 5 bases and J shed 6 bases, with 19 bases lying between them. CDR3 length: 15 residues. TCRdb re-derived calls from the 5' RACE reads in MiXCR, one entry per CDR3 protein. The sample holds a few hundred thousand distinct CDR3 sequences; about 20% are singletons and the top ten take about 21%. These data originate in a study of T-cell memory formation after mild COVID-19. General study results and limits: CM and EM subsets held most contracting CD4+ clones; EMRA held CD8+ ones.

This receptor was taken from a man aged 18 to 29 who had mild COVID-19 (a few samples of this study predate the infection). Cell type and time point are not known. The chain combines TRBV7-9 with TRBJ1-1; D call uncertain. Sequencing input: PBMCs or a T cell subset sorted from them (not recorded which). CDR3 protein: CASSPSNGVGAEAFF. The DNA of the CDR3 is TGTGCCAGCAGCCCATCAAATGGGGTCGGGGCTGAAGCTTTCTTT.